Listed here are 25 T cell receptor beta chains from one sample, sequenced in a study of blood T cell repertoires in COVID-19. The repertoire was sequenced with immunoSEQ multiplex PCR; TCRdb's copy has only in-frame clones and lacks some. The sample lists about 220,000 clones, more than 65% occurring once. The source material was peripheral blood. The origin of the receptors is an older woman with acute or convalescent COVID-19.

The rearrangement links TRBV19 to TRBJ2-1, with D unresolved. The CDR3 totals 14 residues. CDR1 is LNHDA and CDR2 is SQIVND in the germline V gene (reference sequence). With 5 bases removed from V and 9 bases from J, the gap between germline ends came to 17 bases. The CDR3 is CASSAQQLLGEQFF. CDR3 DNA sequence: TGTGCCAGTAGTGCACAGCAACTGTTGGGTGAGCAGTTCTTC.

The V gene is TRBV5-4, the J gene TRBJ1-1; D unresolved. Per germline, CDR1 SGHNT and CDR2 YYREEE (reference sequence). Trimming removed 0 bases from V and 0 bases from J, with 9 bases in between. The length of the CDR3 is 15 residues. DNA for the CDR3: TGTGCCAGCAGCTTGGGGACGGGGATGAACACTGAAGCTTTCTTT. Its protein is CASSLGTGMNTEAFF.

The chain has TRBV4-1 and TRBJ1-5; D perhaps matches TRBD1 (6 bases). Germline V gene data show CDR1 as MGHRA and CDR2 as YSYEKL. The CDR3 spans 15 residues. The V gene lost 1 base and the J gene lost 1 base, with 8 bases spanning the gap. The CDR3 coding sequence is TGCGCCAGCAGCCAAGTACAGGGCAGCAATCAGCCCCAGCATTTT. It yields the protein CASSQVQGSNQPQHF.

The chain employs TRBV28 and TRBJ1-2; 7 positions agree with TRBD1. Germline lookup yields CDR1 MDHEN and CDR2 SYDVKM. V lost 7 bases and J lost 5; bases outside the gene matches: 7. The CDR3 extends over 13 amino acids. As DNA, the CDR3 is TGTGCCAGCAATTCGGGACAGAGATATGGCTACACCTTC. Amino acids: CASNSGQRYGYTF.

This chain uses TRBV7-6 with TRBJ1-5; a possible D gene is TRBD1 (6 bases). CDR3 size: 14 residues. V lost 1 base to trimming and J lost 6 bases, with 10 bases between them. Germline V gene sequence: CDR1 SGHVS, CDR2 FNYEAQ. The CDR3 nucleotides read TGTGCCAGCAGCTTAGGGGGAGGGGGTCAGCCCCAGCATTTT. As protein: CASSLGGGGQPQHF.

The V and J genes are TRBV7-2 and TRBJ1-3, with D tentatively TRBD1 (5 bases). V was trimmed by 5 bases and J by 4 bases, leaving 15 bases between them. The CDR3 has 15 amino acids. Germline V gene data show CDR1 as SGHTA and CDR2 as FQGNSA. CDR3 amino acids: CASSPHTGSGNTIYF. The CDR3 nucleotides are TGTGCCAGCAGCCCTCATACAGGTTCCGGAAACACCATATATTTT.

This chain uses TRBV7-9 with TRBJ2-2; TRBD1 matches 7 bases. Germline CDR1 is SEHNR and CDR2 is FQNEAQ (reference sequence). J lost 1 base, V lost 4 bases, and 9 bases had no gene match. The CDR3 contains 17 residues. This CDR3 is CASSSLEGAGNTGELFF. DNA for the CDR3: TGTGCCAGCAGCTCCCTTGAGGGGGCGGGGAACACCGGGGAGCTGTTTTTT.

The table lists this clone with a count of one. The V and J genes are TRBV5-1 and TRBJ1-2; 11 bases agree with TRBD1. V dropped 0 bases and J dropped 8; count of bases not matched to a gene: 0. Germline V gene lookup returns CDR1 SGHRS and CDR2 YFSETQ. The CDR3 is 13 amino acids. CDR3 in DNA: TGCGCCAGCAGCTTGGGGACAGGGGGCGGCTACACCTTC. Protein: CASSLGTGGGYTF.

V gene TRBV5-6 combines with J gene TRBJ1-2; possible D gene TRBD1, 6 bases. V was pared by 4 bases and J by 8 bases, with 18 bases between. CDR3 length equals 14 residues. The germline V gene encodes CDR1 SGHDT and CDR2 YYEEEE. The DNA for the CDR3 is TGTGCCAGCAGCCAAGCGGCCCGAAGGGGGGGCTACACCTTC. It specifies CASSQAARRGGYTF.

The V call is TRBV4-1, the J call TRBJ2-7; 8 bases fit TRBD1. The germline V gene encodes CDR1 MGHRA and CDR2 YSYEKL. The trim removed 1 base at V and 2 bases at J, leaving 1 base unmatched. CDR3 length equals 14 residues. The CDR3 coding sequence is TGCGCCAGCAGCCAAGGACAGGGGACCTACGAGCAGTACTTC. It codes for CASSQGQGTYEQYF.

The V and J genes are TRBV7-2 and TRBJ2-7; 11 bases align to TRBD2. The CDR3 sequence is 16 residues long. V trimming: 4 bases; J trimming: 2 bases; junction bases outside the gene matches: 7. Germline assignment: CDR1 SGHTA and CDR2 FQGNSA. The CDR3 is CASSSRTSGLTYEQYF. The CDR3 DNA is TGTGCCAGCAGCTCGCGGACTAGCGGGTTGACCTACGAGCAGTACTTC.

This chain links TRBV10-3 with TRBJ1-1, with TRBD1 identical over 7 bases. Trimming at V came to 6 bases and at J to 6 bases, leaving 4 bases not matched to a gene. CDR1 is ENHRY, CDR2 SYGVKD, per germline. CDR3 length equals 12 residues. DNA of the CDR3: TGTGCCATCAGAGGGACAGCGGCTGAAGCTTTCTTT. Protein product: CAIRGTAAEAFF.

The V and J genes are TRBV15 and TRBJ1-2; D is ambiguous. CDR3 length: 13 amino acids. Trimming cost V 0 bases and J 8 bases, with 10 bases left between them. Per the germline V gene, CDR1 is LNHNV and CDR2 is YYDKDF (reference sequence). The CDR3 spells CATSRDFSGGYTF. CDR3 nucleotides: TGTGCCACCAGCAGAGATTTCTCTGGCGGCTACACCTTC.

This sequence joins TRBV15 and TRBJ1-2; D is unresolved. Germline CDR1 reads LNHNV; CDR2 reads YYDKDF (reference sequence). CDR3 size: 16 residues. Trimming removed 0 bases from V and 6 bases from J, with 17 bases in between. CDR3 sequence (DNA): TGTGCCACCAGCAGAGACCATGCAACGCGGTTTGATGGCTACACCTTC. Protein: CATSRDHATRFDGYTF.

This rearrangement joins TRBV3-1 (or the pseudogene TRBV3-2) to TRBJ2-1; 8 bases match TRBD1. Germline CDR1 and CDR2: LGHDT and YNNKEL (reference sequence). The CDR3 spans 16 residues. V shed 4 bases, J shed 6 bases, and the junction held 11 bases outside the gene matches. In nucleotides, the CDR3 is TGTGCCAGCAGCCCACAAGGACAGGGTACGTTCAATGAGCAGTTCTTC. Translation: CASSPQGQGTFNEQFF.

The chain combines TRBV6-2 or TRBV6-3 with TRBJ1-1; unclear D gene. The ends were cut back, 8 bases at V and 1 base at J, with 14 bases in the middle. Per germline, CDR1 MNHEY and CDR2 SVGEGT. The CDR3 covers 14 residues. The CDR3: CASGPNRENTEAFF. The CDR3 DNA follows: TGTGCCAGCGGCCCCAATCGGGAGAACACTGAAGCTTTCTTT.

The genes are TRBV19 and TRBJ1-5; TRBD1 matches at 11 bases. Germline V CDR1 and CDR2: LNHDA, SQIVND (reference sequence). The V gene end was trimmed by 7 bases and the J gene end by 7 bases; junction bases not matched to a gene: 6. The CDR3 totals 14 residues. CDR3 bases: TGTGCCAGTACCGGACAGGGGGCCCGGCAGCCCCAGCATTTT. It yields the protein CASTGQGARQPQHF.

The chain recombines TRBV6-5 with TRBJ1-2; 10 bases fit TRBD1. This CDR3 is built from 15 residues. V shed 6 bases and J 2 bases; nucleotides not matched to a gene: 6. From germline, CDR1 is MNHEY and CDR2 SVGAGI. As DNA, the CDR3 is TGTGCCAGCAGGAGACAGGGGGCGCCCAACTATGGCTACACCTTC. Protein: CASRRQGAPNYGYTF.

This CDR3 reads CASSQDPGGRGWYGYTF. The CDR3 DNA reads TGCGCCAGCAGCCAAGATCCAGGAGGACGGGGGTGGTATGGCTACACCTTC. This chain uses TRBV4-3 with TRBJ1-2; D perhaps matches TRBD1 (5 bases). The CDR3 runs 17 residues. Germline-derived CDR1 and CDR2 are LGHNA and YSLEER. Between the trimmed V and J ends, which lost 0 bases and 5 bases, there was a span of 19 bases.

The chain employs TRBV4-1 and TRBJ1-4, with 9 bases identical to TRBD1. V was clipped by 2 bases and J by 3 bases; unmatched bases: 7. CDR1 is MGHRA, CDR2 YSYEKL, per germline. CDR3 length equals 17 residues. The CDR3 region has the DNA TGCGCCAGCAGCCAACGGACAGGGGCGAGGTCTAATGAAAAACTGTTTTTT. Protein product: CASSQRTGARSNEKLFF.

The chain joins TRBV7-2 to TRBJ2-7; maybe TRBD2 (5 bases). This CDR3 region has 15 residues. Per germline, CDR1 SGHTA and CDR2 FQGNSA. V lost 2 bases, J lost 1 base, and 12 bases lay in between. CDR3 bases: TGTGCCAGCAGCTTAAAAGCCGGCGGGTCCTACGAGCAGTACTTC. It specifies CASSLKAGGSYEQYF. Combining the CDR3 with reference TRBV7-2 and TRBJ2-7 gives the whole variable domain GAGVSQSPSNKVTEKGKDVELRCDPISGHTALYWYRQSLGQGLEFLIYFQGNSAPDKSGLPSDRFSAERTGGSVSTLTIQRTQQEDSAVYLCASSLKAGGSYEQYFGPGTRLTVT.

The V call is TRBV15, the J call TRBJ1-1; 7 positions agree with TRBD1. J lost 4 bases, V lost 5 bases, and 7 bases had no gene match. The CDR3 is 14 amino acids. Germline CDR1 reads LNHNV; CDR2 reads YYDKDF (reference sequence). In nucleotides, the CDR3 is TGTGCCACCAGCGCACAGGGGATAGGCACTGAAGCTTTCTTT. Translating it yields CATSAQGIGTEAFF.

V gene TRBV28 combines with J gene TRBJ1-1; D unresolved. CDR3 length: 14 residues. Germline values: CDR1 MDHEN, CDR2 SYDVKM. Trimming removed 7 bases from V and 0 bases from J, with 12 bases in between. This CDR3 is CASKIGTMNTEAFF. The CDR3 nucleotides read TGTGCCAGCAAGATTGGCACCATGAACACTGAAGCTTTCTTT. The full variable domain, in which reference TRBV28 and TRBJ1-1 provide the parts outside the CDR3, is DVKVTQSSRYLVKRTGEKVFLECVQDMDHENMFWYRQDPGLGLRLIYFSYDVKMKEKGDIPEGYSVSREKKERFSLILESASTNQTSMYLCASKIGTMNTEAFFGQGTRLTVV.

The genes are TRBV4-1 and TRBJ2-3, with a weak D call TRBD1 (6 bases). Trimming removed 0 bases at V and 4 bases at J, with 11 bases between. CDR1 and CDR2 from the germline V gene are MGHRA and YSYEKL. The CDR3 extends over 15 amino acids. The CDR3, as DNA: TGCGCCAGCAGCCAAGAAGGGGGACGGGCAGATACGCAGTATTTT. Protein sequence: CASSQEGGRADTQYF.

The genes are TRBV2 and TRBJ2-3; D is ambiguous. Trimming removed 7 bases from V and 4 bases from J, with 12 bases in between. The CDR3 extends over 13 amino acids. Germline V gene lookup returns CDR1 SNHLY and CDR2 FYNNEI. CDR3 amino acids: CASMVTSSDTQYF. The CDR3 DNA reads TGTGCCAGCATGGTGACTTCCTCAGATACGCAGTATTTT.